This T cell receptor beta chain was found in a study of T cell responses to AZD1222 COVID-19 vaccine (dated by TCRdb to about 2021). In the study overall: AZD1222 recipients given second doses at about 4 weeks or at about 12 weeks were pooled, since spike-specific TCR depth and breadth were not found to differ between the two schedules. A total of 240 or so trial participants underwent TCR sequencing, of whom nearly 210 had received two doses of AZD1222 and roughly 26 had received two doses of the MenACWY control vaccine. Enrollment into the trials was organized by age into subgroups of 18-55, 56-69 and 70-plus years, and those subgroups contained roughly 150, 30 and 60 TCR-sequenced participants, respectively.

Reading the label with the study, this specimen's time point is: baseline before first vaccination. Samples from vaccinated people were obtained from the UK trials COV001 and COV002, which included a single-blind randomized controlled phase 2/3 trial of AZD1222 (ChAdOx1 nCoV-19) in healthy adults. Trial participant PBMC samples were collected at day 0 and day 28 after the second dose for TCRbeta chain sequencing. Overall results and qualifications from the work: CD4 TCRs associated with the vaccine covered the entire spike protein, and the dominant responses were in regions 160-218 and 743-854. Epitopes outside the regions mutated in the B.1.351 and B.1.1.7 variants were reportedly recognized by nearly half of the unique spike-specific TCRs. Spike-specific TCR breadth and depth rose significantly after two AZD1222 doses compared with day 0 and with MenACWY recipients. Participants were mostly white British, with more females than males. The authors suggested clonal diversity may have been underestimated. The 56-69-year group was small, and its depth increase did not reach significance, likely because of low power. Conclusions about previously exposed vaccinees were limited because only six or seven AZD1222 recipients were SARS-CoV-2 seropositive at baseline. Because no day 14 peak-response samples were available, the repertoires could be characterized only after the peak T cell response.

Based on the germline V gene, the CDR1 and CDR2 sequences are ENHRY and SYGVKD. The CDR3 sequence holds 16 residues, the cysteine and phenylalanine included. Only the CDR3 DNA is retained, 48 bases long and in frame from the first base. Deletion took 0 bases off V and 7 bases off J, with a span of 16 bases between the germline ends. Comment on this clone: Its antigen remains unidentified. No much larger clone is present one base from it, and per-base qualities are unavailable.

The CDR3 regions of human TCRbeta chains were subjected to immunosequencing. Per the source publication's procedure: Repertoire TCRs were checked for matches against a reference library of SARS-CoV-2-specific TCRs that had been generated using the MIRA antigen-specificity platform. Breadth was defined as the fraction of unique TCRs that were SARS-CoV-2-associated. Depth was defined as the fraction of total T cells that were SARS-CoV-2-associated. Using the MIRA data, each spike-specific TCR was assigned both to the spike region to which the TCR was reactive and to a CD4 or CD8 class. Log10-transformed breadth and depth values were compared by one-way ANOVA with Sidak's multiple comparisons tests. TCRdb holds this immuneACCESS table with in-frame rearrangements only. Some clones are missing; in checked studies, unresolved V genes explain under half, and the rest has no known cause. The D gene and trimming were derived from the DNA, and the V and J assignments and clone size from that table. The sample yields approximately 150,000 clones; less than 95% were counted once. Of the sample, 1.1% to 1.5% is held by the ten largest clones.

The rearrangement joined TRBV10-3 to TRBJ2-1; a confident D gene designation cannot be given. The sequences come from peripheral blood, collected on day 0 of AZD1222 vaccination. This sequence was found in an adult in good health. The CDR3 protein: CAISESAVVMGNEQFF. The DNA is as follows: TGTGCCATCAGTGAGTCAGCCGTCGTCATGGGGAATGAGCAGTTCTTC.